Shown below are 25 T cell receptor beta chains from a single sample sequenced in a study of T cell repertoires in cytomegalovirus infection. Via MiXCR, TCRdb re-called the reads, giving one row per CDR3 protein. The sample yields approximately 110,000 distinct CDR3 sequences, over 40% seen once. For these TCRs, the target antigens are not known. The starting material was CD8+ T cells from cultured PBMCs, obtained from culture after CMV antigen stimulation. These receptors originate from a human donor in good health (CMV status not recorded). Some clones in this sample may be carry-over from other donors' samples.

This clonotype showed up many times. The rearrangement uses TRBV4-2 and TRBJ1-3; D is undetermined. In germline, CDR1 is LGHNA, CDR2 YNFKEQ. This CDR3 is 16 amino acids long. V was pared by 0 bases and J by 3 bases, with 12 bases between. The CDR3 bases are TGTGCCAGCAGCCAAGATAGAGGAGGGAGTGGAAACACCATATATTTT. This translates into CASSQDRGGSGNTIYF.

The chain has TRBV11-2 and TRBJ2-5, with TRBD2 as a possible D gene (6 bases). The V and J ends lost 5 bases and 5 bases respectively, with 6 bases between them. Germline V CDR1 and CDR2: SGHAT, FQNNGV. The CDR3 covers 11 residues. CDR3 sequence: CASSGGETQYF. The CDR3 DNA sequence: TGTGCCAGCAGCGGGGGGGAGACCCAGTACTTC.

Worth noting for this clonotype: A read error may account for a junction end that differs from germline. The CDR3 protein is CASSQYTGLNSEAFF. The CDR3 coding sequence is TGTGCCAGCAGCCAATACACGGGACTGAACTCTGAAGCTTTCTTT. This sequence joins TRBV7-6 and TRBJ1-1; maybe TRBD1 (5 bases). The CDR3 length is 15 residues. CDR1 and CDR2 from the germline V gene are SGHVS and FNYEAQ.

The chain combines TRBV13 with TRBJ1-1, with 7 bases identical to TRBD1. Germline V gene data show CDR1 as PRHDT and CDR2 as FYEKMQ (reference sequence). The CDR3 loop spans 16 amino acids. V lost 4 bases and J lost 3; bases outside the gene matches: 11. CDR3 nucleotides: TGTGCCAGCAGCTCGTTCTACAGGGGCCCCGACACTGAAGCTTTCTTT. Encoded protein: CASSSFYRGPDTEAFF. The full variable domain, completed using reference TRBV13 and TRBJ1-1, is AAGVIQSPRHLIKEKRETATLKCYPIPRHDTVYWYQQGPGQDPQFLISFYEKMQSDKGSIPDRFSAQQFSDYHSELNMSSLELGDSALYFCASSSFYRGPDTEAFFGQGTRLTVV.

The rearrangement links TRBV6-5 to TRBJ1-2; TRBD1 agrees at 10 bases. Germline CDR1 and CDR2: MNHEY and SVGAGI. Trimming removed 10 bases from V and 2 bases from J; junction bases left unmatched: 13. This CDR3 spans 16 amino acids. The CDR3 nucleotides are TGTGCCACCCTAGTCCCGGGACAGGGGTCGAACTATGGCTACACCTTC. Residues: CATLVPGQGSNYGYTF.

This chain joins TRBV4-1 and TRBJ2-7, with D unresolved. The V gene's germline CDR1 is MGHRA and CDR2 YSYEKL. V lost 0 bases to trimming and J lost 3 bases, with 15 bases between them. CDR3 length equals 16 residues. The CDR3 loop reads CASSQDPSIQIYEQYF. The CDR3 bases are TGCGCCAGCAGCCAAGATCCCTCGATCCAAATCTACGAGCAGTACTTC.

This chain connects TRBV7-6 to TRBJ2-1; D call uncertain. CDR1 is SGHVS and CDR2 is FNYEAQ in the germline V gene. The CDR3 runs 15 residues. The V and J ends lost 4 bases and 1 base respectively, with 11 bases between them. The CDR3 bases are TGTGCCAGCAGCTCCCGGACCGCTTCCTACAATGAGCAGTTCTTC. Protein sequence: CASSSRTASYNEQFF.

The rearrangement links TRBV7-6 to TRBJ2-1, with D perhaps matching TRBD2 (5 bases). The V end lost 4 bases, the J end lost 0 bases, and 13 bases lay between the germline ends. The CDR3 has 16 amino acids. The V gene's germline CDR1 is SGHVS and CDR2 FNYEAQ. The CDR3 region has the DNA TGTGCCAGCAGCTCCCGACGGGAAAGCTCCTACAATGAGCAGTTCTTC. Translating it yields CASSSRRESSYNEQFF.

V gene TRBV7-2 combines with J gene TRBJ1-4, with D unresolved. Trimming took 1 base from V and 0 from J, leaving 6 bases between them. Per the germline V gene, CDR1 is SGHTA and CDR2 is FQGNSA. The CDR3 runs 15 residues. CDR3 DNA: TGTGCCAGCAGCTTAGTCCAAGCAACTAATGAAAAACTGTTTTTT. Its protein is CASSLVQATNEKLFF.

V and J are TRBV20-1 and TRBJ2-1; D not resolved. The CDR3 is 20 amino acids. Trimming left V 2 bases short and J 0 bases short, with 26 bases between. CDR1 DFQATT and CDR2 SNEGSKA come from the germline V gene (reference sequence). CDR3 amino acids: CSARTAGWSAGPSSYNEQFF. The CDR3 DNA is TGCAGTGCTAGAACAGCCGGGTGGTCGGCTGGACCTAGCTCCTACAATGAGCAGTTCTTC.

This clonotype was counted at least ten times. The V and J genes are TRBV19 and TRBJ2-5; weak D call: TRBD1 (5 bases). The germline V gene encodes CDR1 LNHDA and CDR2 SQIVND (reference sequence). There are 13 residues in the CDR3. Trimming took off 7 bases at V and 4 bases at J, with 13 bases between the two ends. The CDR3 protein is CASTGQGIETQYF. Written as DNA, the CDR3 is TGTGCCAGTACCGGGCAGGGCATAGAGACCCAGTACTTC.

This clonotype was recorded a few times. The J gene is TRBJ1-1, the V gene TRBV19; 8 positions match TRBD1. Unmatched junction bases numbered 11, after V lost 5 bases and J lost 0 bases. The CDR3 has 17 residues. Germline V gene data show CDR1 as LNHDA and CDR2 as SQIVND (reference sequence). As DNA, the CDR3 is TGTGCCAGTAGTCCAGCTCGGACAGGGAAGATGAACACTGAAGCTTTCTTT. Translating it yields CASSPARTGKMNTEAFF.

This clonotype was counted ten times or more. The chain links TRBV10-3 to TRBJ2-1; 9 nucleotides line up with TRBD2. The germline V gene has CDR1 ENHRY and CDR2 SYGVKD. Trimming took 2 bases from V and 0 from J; bases not matched to a gene: 5. This CDR3 has 17 residues. CDR3 nucleotide sequence: TGTGCCATCAGTGAGACTCGACTAGCGGTCTCCTACAATGAGCAGTTCTTC. Translating gives CAISETRLAVSYNEQFF.

The chain employs TRBV4-3 and TRBJ1-1; weak D call: TRBD1 (6 bases). This CDR3 contains 14 residues. The V gene's germline CDR1 is LGHNA and CDR2 YSLEER. The V and J ends lost 4 bases and 1 base respectively, with 10 bases between them. The CDR3 coding sequence is TGCGCCAGCAGCCGACAGGAGGGGAACACTGAAGCTTTCTTT. This sequence encodes CASSRQEGNTEAFF.

In its sample, this clonotype was seen a few times. This sequence joins TRBV4-2 and TRBJ2-1; 11 nucleotides agree with TRBD2. Germline V gives CDR1 LGHNA, CDR2 YNFKEQ. V lost 0 bases, J lost 6 bases, and 4 bases stayed unmatched. This CDR3 contains 16 residues. CDR3 sequence reads: CASSQELAGAPNEQFF. CDR3 DNA sequence: TGTGCCAGCAGCCAAGAACTAGCGGGGGCCCCCAATGAGCAGTTCTTC.

This chain links TRBV5-4 with TRBJ2-1; D ambiguous. The germline CDR1 and CDR2 sequences are SGHNT and YYREEE (reference sequence). The length of the CDR3 is 17 residues. Trimming cost V 1 base and J 0 bases, with 14 bases left between them. CDR3 loop: CASSLRALDRSYNEQFF. For the CDR3, the DNA is TGTGCCAGCAGCTTGAGGGCCCTAGACCGCTCCTACAATGAGCAGTTCTTC.

This chain connects TRBV7-9 to TRBJ1-4; no firm D call. Trimming cost V 9 bases and J 7 bases, with 15 bases left between them. The germline V gene has CDR1 SEHNR and CDR2 FQNEAQ (reference sequence). This CDR3 region has 13 residues. The CDR3 bases are TGTGCCAGTAGCCCCTCTGGTGTTGAAAAACTGTTTTTT. Protein: CASSPSGVEKLFF.

The chain joins TRBV12-3 or TRBV12-4 to TRBJ2-5; the D gene is possibly TRBD1 (6 bases). The CDR3 covers 13 residues. The germline V and J ends were trimmed by 5 bases and 5 bases, with 12 bases remaining between them. The CDR3 spells CASSPTGWETQYF. The CDR3 coding sequence is TGTGCCAGCAGTCCCACAGGGTGGGAGACCCAGTACTTC.

This chain connects TRBV6-8 to TRBJ1-1; 9 bases are a match to TRBD1. The CDR3 covers 14 residues. Germline V gene sequence: CDR1 MNHGY, CDR2 SAAAGT. After removal of 7 bases from V and 5 bases from J, the junction contained 8 bases not matched to a gene. The CDR3 DNA sequence: TGTGCCAGCACTCTGACAGGGGGGAAAACTGAAGCTTTCTTT. This sequence encodes CASTLTGGKTEAFF.

The CDR3 nucleotides read TGTGCCAGCAGTTCCCCACGGGAAATCACCGGGGAGCTGTTTTTT. It specifies CASSSPREITGELFF. The chain is built from TRBV28 and TRBJ2-2; D is perhaps TRBD2 (5 bases). Trimming stripped 4 bases from V and 4 bases from J, with 13 bases between. The germline V gene has CDR1 MDHEN and CDR2 SYDVKM. The CDR3 runs to 15 residues. Combining the CDR3 with reference TRBV28 and TRBJ2-2 gives the whole variable domain DVKVTQSSRYLVKRTGEKVFLECVQDMDHENMFWYRQDPGLGLRLIYFSYDVKMKEKGDIPEGYSVSREKKERFSLILESASTNQTSMYLCASSSPREITGELFFGEGSRLTVL.

This clonotype was detected only a few times. This chain connects TRBV6-5 to TRBJ2-7; weak D call: TRBD1 (6 bases). The CDR3 runs 16 residues. Deletions cut 7 bases from V and 6 bases from J, with 25 bases between. Germline V gene lookup returns CDR1 MNHEY and CDR2 SVGAGI. The CDR3 protein is CASTSFTGIAGAEQYF. The CDR3 DNA sequence: TGTGCCAGCACCTCCTTTACAGGGATCGCCGGGGCCGAGCAGTACTTC.

The CDR3 loop is CASSSRGRGGSNTGELFF. CDR3 DNA: TGTGCCAGCAGCTCCCGGGGGCGGGGGGGATCGAACACCGGGGAGCTGTTTTTT. The gene calls are TRBV7-8 and TRBJ2-2; 9 nucleotides line up with TRBD2. The trim removed 4 bases at V and 0 bases at J, leaving 9 bases unmatched. Germline V gene data show CDR1 as SGHVS and CDR2 as FQNEAQ. This CDR3 spans 18 amino acids.

The CDR3 reads CASRDRGWNTEAFF. CDR3 nucleotide sequence: TGTGCCAGCAGGGACAGGGGTTGGAACACTGAAGCTTTCTTT. V usage is TRBV11-2 and J usage is TRBJ1-1; the match to TRBD1 covers 9 bases. This CDR3 contains 14 residues. V lost 6 bases, J lost 1 base, and 3 bases stayed unmatched. The germline V gene has CDR1 SGHAT and CDR2 FQNNGV.

As to this clonotype: An end of the junction differs from the germline gene, which may be a read error. The rearrangement joins TRBV7-2 to TRBJ2-5, with D tentatively TRBD2 (5 bases). The CDR3 covers 14 residues. The V gene's germline CDR1 is SGHTA and CDR2 FQGNSA. The CDR3 reads CASSTPDGWETRYF. CDR3 DNA: TGTGCCAGCAGCACCCCGGACGGGTGGGAGACCCGGTACTTC.

The chain links TRBV7-2 to TRBJ2-7; weak D call: TRBD1 (5 bases). Germline V gives CDR1 SGHTA, CDR2 FQGNSA. The germline V and J ends were trimmed by 5 bases and 3 bases, with 14 bases remaining between them. The CDR3 runs to 14 residues. The CDR3 region is CASSPADTYYEQYF. For the CDR3, the DNA is TGTGCCAGCAGCCCCGCGGACACCTACTACGAGCAGTACTTC.